This T cell receptor (beta chain) was recorded in a study of blood T cell repertoires in COVID-19. Study context: From the United States, Italy and Spain came samples of acute and convalescent COVID-19.

As processed by the authors: Amplification of reference gene primers provided the estimated nucleated cell counts. The table came from immunoSEQ multiplex PCR; TCRdb's copy has only in-frame clones and leaves some out. V, J and clone size were drawn from that table, and D and trimming were deduced from the DNA. This sample has more than 100,000 clones, with 87% found just once. In germline, CDR1 is KGHSH, CDR2 LQKENI. V lost 3 bases to trimming and J lost 5 bases, with 14 bases between them. The CDR3 covers 15 residues. This clonotype was sampled from a man between 45 and 60 years old in a cohort sampled during active COVID-19. The chain carries TRBV18 and TRBJ2-1; TRBD1 might be the D (6 bases). Sequencing was done on a sample of peripheral blood. CDR3 residues: CASSPGASFDNEQFF. The CDR3 coding sequence is TGTGCCAGCTCACCGGGGGCTAGTTTCGACAATGAGCAGTTCTTC.